Given below is one T cell receptor beta chain in context. The data belong to a study of blood T cell repertoires in COVID-19. Turning to the study itself: PBMCs, B-cell-depleted T cells, or T cells were the source of the cDNA or gDNA that made up the material.

V trimming: 1 base; J trimming: 4 bases; junction bases outside the gene matches: 3. CDR1 is MGHRA, CDR2 YSYEKL, per germline. The CDR3 runs to 16 residues. The assay was immunoSEQ multiplex PCR, and TCRdb's table has in-frame clones only and misses some. This table holds about 52,000 clones, around 81% found once. The sequenced sample was peripheral blood. V is TRBV4-1 and J is TRBJ2-6; 8 bases fit TRBD2. The receptor was derived from a woman aged 80 or over with COVID-19, enrolled during active disease. The CDR3 DNA sequence: TGCGCCAGCAGCCAAGGACTAGCGAGCGGGGCCAACGTCCTGACTTTC. It codes for CASSQGLASGANVLTF.